Below, 23 T cell receptor beta chains from the same sample are listed, as sequenced in a study of T cells in women clearing cervical HPV infection. Here immunoSEQ multiplex PCR was the method, and the copy in TCRdb shows in-frame clones only, minus some. Here the sample table reports about 32,000 clones. Sequencing was performed on blood buffy coat. The receptors were sampled from a woman between 18 and 69 years old with a cervical HPV16 infection that either progressed to CIN3+ or cleared (not recorded which).

Remarks on this clone: The CDR3 end lies 3 residues beyond the end of the read and is filled in from the germline J gene. The genes are TRBV20-1 and TRBJ1-1; D is possibly TRBD1 (5 bases). Trimming cost V 2 bases and J 2 bases, with 15 bases left between them. This CDR3 is 15 amino acids long. Per the germline V gene, CDR1 is DFQATT and CDR2 is SNEGSKA (reference sequence). The covered CDR3 bases are TGCAGTGCTAGAAAGGGGTCGTCACCCAACACTGAA. The encoded protein is CSARKGSSPNTE. The complete CDR3 reads CSARKGSSPNTEAFF.

Details on this clone: The CDR3 goes on 3 residues after the read ends, and that part is filled in from the germline J gene. The chain uses TRBV7-9 and TRBJ2-7; D not resolved. Germline CDR1 SEHNR, CDR2 FQNEAQ (reference sequence). V lost 0 bases and J lost 5, with 8 bases in between. This CDR3 has 13 amino acids. The covered CDR3 bases are TGTGCCAGCAGCTTAGCGTCTACCCACGAG. This codes for CASSLASTHE. The entire CDR3 protein reads CASSLASTHEQYF.

To note about this clone: Read data end 3 residues before the CDR3 end; the end is taken from the germline J gene. This chain connects TRBV30 to TRBJ2-5; 11 nucleotides align to TRBD2. J was trimmed by 1 base and V by 2 bases; bases with no gene match: 6. Germline CDR1 and CDR2: GTSNPN and SVGIG (reference sequence). CDR3 size: 16 residues. The part of the CDR3 DNA that was read is TGTGCCTGGAGTACCGCGACTAGCGGGGTCCAAGAGACC. It is translated as CAWSTATSGVQET. The entire CDR3 is CAWSTATSGVQETQYF. Combining the CDR3 with reference TRBV30 and TRBJ2-5 gives the whole variable domain SQTIHQWPATLVQPVGSPLSLECTVEGTSNPNLYWYRQAAGRGLQLLFYSVGIGQISSEVPQNLSASRPQDRQFILSSKKLLLSDSGFYLCAWSTATSGVQETQYFGPGTRLLVL.

Concerning this clone itself: The read terminates 3 residues ahead of where the CDR3 ends, so the germline J gene completes it. The chain couples TRBV2 to TRBJ1-5; D is perhaps TRBD1 (5 bases). The V end was cut by 5 bases, the J end by 1 base, with 12 bases between. The CDR3 contains 15 residues. CDR1 and CDR2 from the germline V gene are SNHLY and FYNNEI. This CDR3 is CASSPNQGSNQPQHF. CDR3 DNA, as far as it was read: TGTGCCAGCAGTCCGAATCAGGGAAGCAATCAGCCC.

A remark on this clone: The missing CDR3 end, 3 residues past where the read stops, is filled in from the germline J gene. The chain links TRBV7-8 to TRBJ2-3, with D unresolved. The CDR3 is 12 amino acids. Germline assignment: CDR1 SGHVS and CDR2 FQNEAQ. CDR3 bases read: TGTGCCAGCAGCCCGGTAGAACAGCCG. Its translation is CASSPVEQP. The full CDR3 protein reads CASSPVEQPQYF.

With regard to this clone: Coverage ceases 3 residues before the CDR3 finishes, and the germline J gene fills in the end. The J gene is TRBJ1-4, the V gene TRBV11-2, with TRBD1 identical over 9 bases. Germline loops: CDR1 SGHAT, CDR2 FQNNGV. V gave up 4 bases and J gave up 3 bases; unmatched junction bases: 0. The CDR3 is 14 residues long. The CDR3 protein is CASSWTGANEKLFF. Incomplete CDR3 DNA: TGTGCCAGCAGCTGGACAGGGGCTAATGAAAAA.

A word on this clone: The read stops 3 residues short of the end of the CDR3; the missing end is completed from the germline J gene. Additional DNA sequences in this sample encode the identical CDR3. This chain uses TRBV18 with TRBJ2-1; D remains ambiguous. Germline assignment: CDR1 KGHSH and CDR2 LQKENI. The germline V and J ends were trimmed by 6 bases and 0 bases, with 15 bases remaining between them. The CDR3 has 16 amino acids. This chain's CDR3 is CASSLSCQSSYNEQFF. Incomplete CDR3 DNA: TGTGCCAGCTCCCTATCCTGCCAAAGCTCCTACAATGAG.

Concerning this clone itself: The read comes to an end 3 residues before the CDR3 does, leaving the germline J gene to fill in the end. V gene TRBV6-2 or TRBV6-3 combines with J gene TRBJ2-7; TRBD1 matches at 10 bases. Unmatched junction bases numbered 9, after V lost 4 bases and J lost 3 bases. Per the germline V gene, CDR1 is MNHEY and CDR2 is SVGEGT. The CDR3 loop spans 16 amino acids. The DNA read from the CDR3 is TGTGCCAGCAGTTCCCACGGGGGGACAGGGGACTACGAG. This encodes CASSSHGGTGDYE. The whole CDR3 reads CASSSHGGTGDYEQYF.

A word on this clone: The CDR3 extends 3 residues past the end of the read, so its final part is completed from the germline J gene. The genes are TRBV5-1 and TRBJ2-1, with a possible D match to TRBD2 (5 bases). V lost 2 bases and J lost 8, with 17 bases in between. Germline CDR1 SGHRS, CDR2 YFSETQ. There are 15 residues in the CDR3. The CDR3 spells CASSFSGSRGYEQFF. CDR3 DNA (partial): TGCGCCAGCAGCTTCTCCGGTTCCCGGGGATATGAG.

Notes on this clone: Coverage ceases 3 residues before the CDR3 finishes, and the germline J gene fills in the end. This chain links TRBV7-2 with TRBJ2-3; TRBD2 aligns across 10 bases. The CDR3 has 15 amino acids. Trimming at V came to 8 bases and at J to 7 bases, leaving 12 bases not matched to a gene. Germline loops: CDR1 SGHTA, CDR2 FQGNSA. The CDR3 protein is CASGELAGPGYTQYF. The DNA read from the CDR3 is TGTGCCAGCGGCGAACTAGCGGGGCCTGGATATACG.

Regarding this clone: From the germline J gene comes the end of the CDR3, since the read stops 3 residues before it. The chain links TRBV2 to TRBJ2-3; 13 bases align to TRBD2. The CDR3 is 15 residues long. With 5 bases clipped from V and 4 bases from J, the junction kept 3 bases outside the gene matches. Germline CDR1 SNHLY, CDR2 FYNNEI. The CDR3 DNA, read in part, is TGTGCCAGCAGTCGGACTAGCGGGAGTGCAGATACG. Translated: CASSRTSGSADT. The CDR3 reads in full as CASSRTSGSADTQYF. Together with reference TRBV2 and TRBJ2-3, the CDR3 gives the full variable domain: EPEVTQTPSHQVTQMGQEVILRCVPISNHLYFYWYRQILGQKVEFLVSFYNNEISEKSEIFDDQFSVERPDGSNFTLKIRSTKLEDSAMYFCASSRTSGSADTQYFGPGTRLTVL.

In the case of this clone: With the read ending 3 residues before the CDR3 end, the germline J gene is used to fill in that end. The chain uses TRBV2 and TRBJ2-2; 9 bases are shared with TRBD2. Germline CDR1 SNHLY, CDR2 FYNNEI. The CDR3 spans 11 residues. CDR3 bases read: TGTGCCAGCACCCTTAGCGGGAGG. This codes for CASTLSGR. The full CDR3 sequence reads CASTLSGRLFF.

Turning to this clone: The read is 3 residues too short to cover the CDR3 end, so that end is filled in from the germline J gene. The rearrangement uses TRBV7-2 and TRBJ2-5; 8 bases line up with TRBD1. The CDR3 has 14 residues. Trimming took 5 bases from V and 5 from J; bases not matched to a gene: 7. Germline CDR1 is SGHTA and CDR2 is FQGNSA. CDR3 residues: CASSLRGRGETQYF. CDR3 DNA, as far as it was read: TGTGCCAGCAGCCTCAGGGGGCGCGGGGAGACC.

Turning to this clone: Read sequence stops 3 residues before the CDR3 end, and the germline J gene provides the missing end. This rearrangement joins TRBV5-6 to TRBJ1-4; D not resolved. Trimming took 4 bases from V and 10 from J, leaving 17 bases between them. Germline CDR1 is SGHDT and CDR2 is YYEEEE. The CDR3 totals 14 residues. CDR3 residues: CASSLGAVKRKLFF. CDR3 DNA (partial): TGTGCCAGCAGCCTGGGTGCGGTAAAACGAAAA.

Details on this clone: The CDR3 extends 3 residues past the end of the read, so its final part is completed from the germline J gene. The V gene is TRBV30, the J gene TRBJ2-4; TRBD1 might be the D (6 bases). Trimming shortened V by 6 bases and J by 0 bases, and 27 bases separated the two germline ends. CDR1 GTSNPN and CDR2 SVGIG come from the germline V gene (reference sequence). The CDR3 extends over 19 amino acids. CDR3 bases read: TGTGCCTGTACCTCTCCTCCGGGACGGTGGGGGCTAGCCAAAAACATT. Amino acid sequence: CACTSPPGRWGLAKNI. The complete CDR3 sequence is CACTSPPGRWGLAKNIQYF.

As concerns this clone: The observed sequence ends 3 residues before the CDR3 terminus, with the missing tail filled in from the germline J gene. This rearrangement joins TRBV11-2 to TRBJ2-3; D is uncertain. Germline values: CDR1 SGHAT, CDR2 FQNNGV. The CDR3 length is 15 residues. CDR3 DNA (partial): TGTGCCAGCAGTAGTCCCCATGGTTCCCAAGAGACG. Translating gives CASSSPHGSQET. The whole CDR3 protein reads CASSSPHGSQETQYF.

As regards this clone: The CDR3 end falls 3 residues outside the read, so it is completed with the germline J gene. V gene TRBV5-1 combines with J gene TRBJ1-1; no clear D gene. Deletions cut 2 bases from V and 5 bases from J, with 10 bases between. The CDR3 runs 13 residues. CDR1 is SGHRS and CDR2 is YFSETQ in the germline V gene. The covered CDR3 bases are TGCGCCAGCAGCTTAAGTGCCCAGACTGAA. Translating it yields CASSLSAQTE. The whole CDR3 sequence is CASSLSAQTEAFF.

Concerning this clone itself: Sequencing ends 3 residues short of the CDR3 end; the germline J gene provides the rest. V gene TRBV5-1 combines with J gene TRBJ1-1; D is perhaps TRBD1 (5 bases). CDR1 is SGHRS, CDR2 YFSETQ, per germline. V was pared by 1 base and J by 5 bases, with 15 bases between. CDR3 size: 15 residues. The part of the CDR3 DNA that was read is TGCGCCAGCAGCTTGAGTATAGGGGAAAGGACTGAA. Encoded protein: CASSLSIGERTE. The complete CDR3 reads CASSLSIGERTEAFF.

Regarding this clone: The read finishes 3 residues shy of the CDR3 end, and the germline J gene is used to complete it. This chain links TRBV6-1 with TRBJ2-2; tentative D call: TRBD1 (6 bases). CDR1 MNHNS and CDR2 SASEGT come from the germline V gene. CDR3 length: 14 amino acids. CDR3: CASSELRGNSPLFF. CDR3 DNA (partial): TGTGCCAGCAGTGAATTAAGGGGGAACTCACCG.

On this clone: The read is 3 residues too short to cover the CDR3 end, so that end is filled in from the germline J gene. This chain connects TRBV12-5 to TRBJ2-2, with 7 bases identical to TRBD1. Germline lookup yields CDR1 LGHNT and CDR2 FRNRAP. The CDR3 spans 17 residues. CDR3 DNA, as far as it was read: TGTGCTAGTGGCCGATCCGGACAGGCGGCTGGGGCCAACGTG. Its translation: CASGRSGQAAGANV. The whole CDR3 sequence reads CASGRSGQAAGANVLFF.

Turning to this clone: The CDR3 end falls 3 residues outside the read, so it is completed with the germline J gene. The chain carries TRBV5-1 and TRBJ2-7, with 8 nucleotides matching TRBD2. This CDR3 comprises 15 residues. Losses at the gene ends were 4 bases for V and 0 bases for J; bases not matched to a gene: 6. Germline CDR1 reads SGHRS; CDR2 reads YFSETQ. CDR3 sequence: CASSTGGELSYEQYF. CDR3 bases read: TGCGCCAGCAGCACGGGGGGGGAACTCTCCTACGAG.

On this clone itself: Read data end 3 residues before the CDR3 end; the end is taken from the germline J gene. This chain connects TRBV7-8 to TRBJ2-1; 7 positions agree with TRBD2. Per germline, CDR1 SGHVS and CDR2 FQNEAQ. The CDR3 contains 14 residues. Trimming removed 3 bases from V and 4 bases from J; junction bases left unmatched: 3. The part of the CDR3 DNA that was read is TGTGCCAGCAGCTTGGCGGGAGCTTACAATGAG. Protein sequence: CASSLAGAYNE. The whole CDR3 protein reads CASSLAGAYNEQFF.

A remark on this clone: The read halts 3 residues ahead of the CDR3 end, with the missing end drawn from the germline J gene. The chain uses TRBV20-1 and TRBJ1-5, with TRBD1 matching 7 bases. The germline gives CDR1 DFQATT, CDR2 SNEGSKA (reference sequence). The CDR3 contains 13 residues. V shed 6 bases and J 3 bases; nucleotides not matched to a gene: 5. CDR3 DNA, as far as it was read: TGCAGTGCAAAAACAGGGGCCAATCAGCCC. The encoded protein is CSAKTGANQP. The CDR3 in full is CSAKTGANQPQHF.